The next 15 T cell receptor beta chains were all read from a single sample in a study of blood T cell repertoires in COVID-19. Measured with immunoSEQ multiplex PCR; TCRdb has only the in-frame clones, and not every one. Found here are approximately 99,000 clones, about two thirds of them singletons; the top ten hold about 1.8%. Sequenced sample: peripheral blood. The origin of the receptors is a woman in her forties with acute or convalescent COVID-19.

This sequence joins TRBV19 and TRBJ1-1; 8 bases map to TRBD1. J gave up 3 bases and V 7 bases, and 16 bases lay outside the gene matches. Germline V gives CDR1 LNHDA, CDR2 SQIVND (reference sequence). There are 17 residues in the CDR3. CDR3 in amino acids: CASTLRDRGSNDTEAFF. The CDR3 coding sequence is TGTGCCAGTACCCTCAGAGACAGGGGAAGTAACGACACTGAAGCTTTCTTT.

Regarding this clone: The junction does not match germline at one end; this may be a read error. V is TRBV4-1 and J is TRBJ1-2; D gene uncertain. CDR3 size: 16 residues. CDR1 is MGHRA and CDR2 is YSYEKL in the germline V gene. The CDR3 reads CASTQSPPGVNYGYTF. CDR3 nucleotide sequence: TGCGCCAGCACCCAAAGCCCCCCGGGAGTTAACTATGGCTACACCTTC.

This chain links TRBV7-6 with TRBJ2-1; D is uncertain. V gave up 0 bases and J gave up 0 bases, with 9 bases separating them. Germline V gene lookup returns CDR1 SGHVS and CDR2 FNYEAQ. CDR3 length: 16 residues. CDR3 loop: CASSLAALSSYNEQFF. For the CDR3, the DNA is TGTGCCAGCAGCTTAGCAGCACTAAGCTCCTACAATGAGCAGTTCTTC. The full variable domain, with the rest looked up from reference TRBV7-6 and TRBJ2-1, is GAGVSQSPRYKVTKRGQDVALRCDPISGHVSLYWYRQALGQGPEFLTYFNYEAQQDKSGLPNDRFSAERPEGSISTLTIQRTEQRDSAMYRCASSLAALSSYNEQFFGPGTRLTVL.

The V and J genes are TRBV21-1 and TRBJ1-3; TRBD1, the D gene given by the table, was not confirmed from the DNA. TRBV21-1 is deemed a pseudogene. CDR3 length equals 16 residues. CDR3 bases: TGTGCCAGCAGGCAAACACAGGGGTCCTCTGGAAACACCATATATTTT. It is translated as CASRQTQGSSGNTIYF.

The chain joins TRBV10-1 to TRBJ2-7; 8 positions agree with TRBD1. Germline V gene lookup returns CDR1 WNHNN and CDR2 SYGVQD (reference sequence). There are 13 residues in the CDR3. V dropped 4 bases and J dropped 6; count of bases not matched to a gene: 5. CDR3: CASSVQTGAEQYF. The CDR3, as DNA: TGCGCCAGCAGTGTACAGACAGGGGCCGAGCAGTACTTC.

This clone was detected once. The V and J genes are TRBV18 and TRBJ2-7; 7 bases line up with TRBD2. The CDR3 has 14 amino acids. Germline loops: CDR1 KGHSH, CDR2 LQKENI. Trimming at V came to 0 bases and at J to 4 bases, leaving 3 bases not matched to a gene. This CDR3 reads CASSPPGREYEQYF. The CDR3 region has the DNA TGTGCCAGCTCACCACCGGGGAGGGAATACGAGCAGTACTTC.

This clone was detected once. This chain joins TRBV4-3 and TRBJ1-2; D call uncertain. Germline V gene data show CDR1 as LGHNA and CDR2 as YSLEER. The CDR3 sequence is 13 residues long. V lost 1 base, J lost 8 bases, and 11 bases lay in between. CDR3 protein: CASSQGMRGGYTF. The CDR3 nucleotides read TGCGCCAGCAGCCAAGGCATGCGGGGAGGCTACACCTTC.

In this sample, this clone turned up a few times. The chain is built from TRBV3-1 (or the pseudogene TRBV3-2) and TRBJ2-2; the match to TRBD2 covers 12 bases. Trimming at V came to 4 bases and at J to 1 base, leaving 4 bases not matched to a gene. Germline loops: CDR1 LGHDT, CDR2 YNNKEL (reference sequence). The CDR3 contains 17 residues. CDR3 nucleotides: TGTGCCAGCAGCCCCACGACTAGCGGGGGGAACACCGGGGAGCTGTTTTTT. Translated, it gives CASSPTTSGGNTGELFF.

The chain employs TRBV12-5 and TRBJ1-6; D perhaps matches TRBD1 (6 bases). Germline values: CDR1 LGHNT, CDR2 FRNRAP. Trimming removed 0 bases at V and 9 bases at J, with 9 bases between. The CDR3 covers 14 residues. The DNA for the CDR3 is TGTGCTAGTGGTTTGGTACACAGGGTTTCACCCCTCCACTTT. Protein sequence: CASGLVHRVSPLHF.

The chain recombines TRBV5-6 with TRBJ1-1; maybe TRBD1 (6 bases). The ends were cut back, 4 bases at V and 5 bases at J, with 9 bases in the middle. The CDR3 has 12 amino acids. From germline, CDR1 is SGHDT and CDR2 YYEEEE. DNA of the CDR3: TGTGCCAGCAGCGAGGGGGGGACTGAAGCTTTCTTT. This codes for CASSEGGTEAFF.

The chain uses TRBV7-2 and TRBJ2-3; 7 bases are a match to TRBD2. The CDR3 is 15 residues long. The V gene's germline CDR1 is SGHTA and CDR2 FQGNSA. V trimming: 5 bases; J trimming: 5 bases; junction bases outside the gene matches: 10. CDR3 sequence: CASSPQAGMVDTQYF. CDR3 in DNA: TGTGCCAGCAGCCCGCAAGCGGGGATGGTAGATACGCAGTATTTT.

This clone has only a few counts. The chain combines TRBV19 with TRBJ1-2; perhaps TRBD1 as D (6 bases). CDR3 length: 13 residues. Germline lookup yields CDR1 LNHDA and CDR2 SQIVND (reference sequence). V was clipped by 5 bases and J by 7 bases, with 14 bases between them. CDR3 DNA: TGTGCCAGTAGTCCCCCCCACAGGGCTGGCTACACCTTC. This encodes CASSPPHRAGYTF.

This clone was seen repeatedly, ten times or more. The gene calls are TRBV5-1 and TRBJ1-1, with TRBD1 as a possible D gene (5 bases). CDR1 and CDR2 from the germline V gene are SGHRS and YFSETQ. The CDR3 has 14 amino acids. V was cut by 5 bases and J by 3 bases, with 14 bases left in between. The chain's CDR3 is CASRPLAGDTEAFF. The CDR3 bases are TGCGCCAGCAGACCCCTCGCGGGGGACACTGAAGCTTTCTTT.

V and J are TRBV3-1 (or the pseudogene TRBV3-2) and TRBJ1-2, with TRBD1 matching over 9 bases. In germline, CDR1 is LGHDT, CDR2 YNNKEL (reference sequence). The CDR3 has 14 amino acids. J gave up 6 bases and V 4 bases, and 6 bases lay outside the gene matches. The CDR3 loop reads CASSPWDREDGYTF. For the CDR3, the DNA is TGTGCCAGCAGCCCCTGGGACAGGGAGGATGGCTACACCTTC.

This clone occurred once. The chain couples TRBV9 to TRBJ1-4, with D maybe TRBD1 (5 bases). Trimming removed 4 bases from V and 13 bases from J, with 20 bases in between. This CDR3 has 14 amino acids. Per the germline V gene, CDR1 is SGDLS and CDR2 is YYNGEE. CDR3 amino acids: CASSPSTDHLLLFF. The CDR3 coding sequence is TGTGCCAGCAGCCCGTCGACAGACCATCTCTTACTGTTTTTT.